The rows below give T cell receptor beta chains drawn from one sample of a study of T cell changes during pregnancy in multiple sclerosis. Produced via immunoSEQ multiplex PCR; TCRdb's table is partial and in-frame only. This table holds 40,000 to 60,000 clones, around 94% found once. Sequenced material: CD4+ T cells from peripheral blood mononuclear cells, taken in the first trimester of pregnancy. The source of these receptors is a female donor with multiple sclerosis, enrolled in a pregnancy study. The conserved cysteine and the conserved F or W are not part of the CDR3 here. D genes are given only for firm matches.

ASSLALGTEETQY	TRBJ2-5	13	TRBD1	TRBV7-6
ASSVSGNQPQH	TRBJ1-5	11	.	TRBV2
ASSSRTGSSYEQY	TRBJ2-7	13	.	TRBV5-1
ATSRVNFQDFGKLF	TRBJ1-4	14	.	TRBV15
ASSLGRGFYNSPLH	TRBJ1-6	14	TRBD1	TRBV27
ASTQGGGGWAETQY	TRBJ2-5	14	.	TRBV7-2
ATRGGNYEQY	TRBJ2-7	10	.	TRBV5-4
ASSVKSSGLSYNEQF	TRBJ2-1	15	TRBD2	TRBV9
ASSRGGWQPQH	TRBJ1-5	11	.	TRBV11-2
ASRPGHGVDTQY	TRBJ2-3	12	.	TRBV6-6
ASSIWQGARQPQH	TRBJ1-5	13	TRBD1	TRBV19
ASSPDLKLRAPYGYT	TRBJ1-2	15	.	TRBV14
ARTQPGQERPLPPRGLNTEAF	TRBJ1-1	21	TRBD1	TRBV27
ASSVGQELPYEQY	.	13	.	TRBV9
ASSSAPRGSPLH	TRBJ1-6	12	TRBD1	TRBV6-1
ASSTTIIITDTQY	TRBJ2-3	13	.	TRBV5-5
ASSEWAGQQPWNTIY	TRBJ1-3	15	.	TRBV6-1
ASSQGAGSSYNEQF	TRBJ2-1	14	.	TRBV18
ASSLAILQGSGNTIY	TRBJ1-3	15	.	TRBV5-6
ASSNPYEKLF	TRBJ1-4	10	.	TRBV6-7
ASSYPGSQNTEAF	TRBJ1-1	13	.	TRBV6-6
ASSYGGGGTEAF	TRBJ1-1	12	.	TRBV6-5
ASSYTTSYEQY	TRBJ2-7	11	.	TRBV6-5
ASSLASGYGYT	TRBJ1-2	11	.	TRBV7-2
ASSLAGGLSSPLH	TRBJ1-6	13	.	TRBV5-6
ASSHRQSTDTQY	TRBJ2-3	12	.	TRBV5-1
SAAGQGEQY	TRBJ2-7	9	TRBD1	TRBV20-1
ASSVGQGNTEAF	TRBJ1-1	12	TRBD1	TRBV9
ASSGLEGEQF	TRBJ2-1	10	TRBD2	TRBV2
ASSPGQGNGNTIY	TRBJ1-3	13	.	TRBV18
ASSLQYNEQF	TRBJ2-1	10	.	TRBV5-5
ASSIGGTGVHLYGYT	TRBJ1-2	15	TRBD1	TRBV19
ASSPFSGTGPRSPLH	TRBJ1-6	15	TRBD1	TRBV13
ASSVVAGAGGELF	TRBJ2-2	13	TRBD2	TRBV9
ASSLRGGPDYGYT	TRBJ1-2	13	.	TRBV7-2
AISGGYEQY	TRBJ2-7	9	.	TRBV10-3
ASSYLQGVTEAF	TRBJ1-1	12	.	TRBV6-5
ASSSSMNEQF	TRBJ2-1	10	.	TRBV19
ASSQVFGGTIYNEQF	TRBJ2-1	15	TRBD2	TRBV4-1
ASSGTGDTGELF	TRBJ2-2	12	TRBD1	TRBV19
AISDQGQYTEAF	TRBJ1-1	12	.	TRBV10-3
ATSRDVGLTYEQY	TRBJ2-7	13	.	TRBV15
ASRDDGQWGPQH	TRBJ1-5	12	.	TRBV2
ASSRQGSSYEQY	TRBJ2-7	12	TRBD1	TRBV6-6
ASSIGGSGNTIY	TRBJ1-3	12	.	TRBV5-4
ASSFNDRGHDEKLF	TRBJ1-4	14	TRBD1	TRBV5-1
ASSLETGGSYEQY	TRBJ2-7	13	TRBD1	TRBV11-3
ASSYPKGRDTEAF	TRBJ1-1	13	.	TRBV6-6
AWTPSPSQPQH	TRBJ1-5	11	.	TRBV30
ASSPNGQGGSYEQY	TRBJ2-7	14	.	TRBV4-1
ASGDPSGLTDTQY	TRBJ2-3	13	TRBD2	TRBV9
ASSQDRNQPQH	TRBJ1-5	11	TRBD1	TRBV2